These T cell receptor beta chains were read from a single sample in a study of identical twins. TCRdb re-analysed the 5' RACE reads in MiXCR, keeping a single row per CDR3 protein. In the table there are under 900,000 distinct CDR3 sequences, over 15% of which are singletons. The sample was also linked to a second study, of T cells expressing NK-cell markers.

The sequencing sample was made of PBMCs. The receptors shown here come from a woman under 30 in good health. Each CDR3 is given with its conserved first and last residue. A D gene is named only where the DNA matches it firmly. For some rows the clone size is stated as once, few or many, or as a class when expanded; others skip it.

TRBJ2-5	TRBV29-1	NA	few	TGCAGCGTAGTTTCCGGGACCCAGTACTTC	CSVVSGTQYF
TRBJ1-1	TRBV18	NA	NA	TGTGCCAGCTCACCAGTTCCGAGCCTTCGGACTGAAGCTTTCTTT	CASSPVPSLRTEAFF
TRBJ2-2	TRBV6-5	TRBD2	NA	TGTGCCAGCAGTTCCTTGACTAGCGGGGGGGCTAACGGGGAGCTGTTTTTT	CASSSLTSGGANGELFF
TRBJ2-5	TRBV6-6	NA	NA	TGTGCGAGCAGACCCCGAAGAGCAGAGACCCAGTACTTC	CASRPRRAETQYF
TRBJ2-3	TRBV12-3/TRBV12-4	TRBD2	few	TGTGCCAGCAGTTCTGCGGGGGGGGCCTCAGATACGCAGTATTTT	CASSSAGGASDTQYF
TRBJ2-2	TRBV11-3	NA	NA	TGTGCCAGCAGCCCTAGACCCGGGGAGACCACCGGGGAGCTGTTTTTT	CASSPRPGETTGELFF
TRBJ2-1	TRBV12-3/TRBV12-4	NA	many	TGTGCCAGCAGTTTGGGCGGGGTCCCAAACAATGAGCAGTTCTTC	CASSLGGVPNNEQFF
TRBJ2-7	TRBV5-1	TRBD1	NA	TGCGCCAGCAGCTTCTCAGGGGGTTCTCTTGGCGAGCAGTACTTC	CASSFSGGSLGEQYF
TRBJ1-1	TRBV20-1	NA	NA	TGCAGTGCGTCAAGGGCGAACACTGAAGCTTTCTTT	CSASRANTEAFF
TRBJ1-4	TRBV20-1	NA	NA	TGCAGTGCTAGTCGGACAACTAATGAAAAACTGTTTTTT	CSASRTTNEKLFF
TRBJ2-1	TRBV3-1	NA	NA	TGTGCCAGCAGCCAAGAGGGGTGGGGCCGTAATGAGCAGTTCTTC	CASSQEGWGRNEQFF
TRBJ1-6	TRBV7-2	TRBD1	few	TGTGCCAGCACCTTCAAGACAGGGCCCGTTTCACCCCTCCACTTT	CASTFKTGPVSPLHF
TRBJ1-4	TRBV20-1	TRBD1	few	TGCAGTGCCACCCGGACAGGGACGGAGGGACTGTTTTTT	CSATRTGTEGLFF
TRBJ2-3	TRBV6-5	NA	NA	TGTGCCAGCAGTTACTGGGGGTCTAAAGATACGCAGTATTTT	CASSYWGSKDTQYF
TRBJ2-2	TRBV5-1	TRBD2	NA	TGCGCCAGCAGCCGACTAGCGGTCACCGGGGAGCTGTTTTTT	CASSRLAVTGELFF
TRBJ2-7	TRBV18	NA	NA	TGTGCCAGCTCACCCCAGGTGGTCGAGCAGTACTTC	CASSPQVVEQYF
TRBJ2-3	TRBV20-1	NA	few	TGCAGTGCTAGTCCGGGGCAGTTTAGCACAGATACGCAGTATTTT	CSASPGQFSTDTQYF
TRBJ2-7	TRBV20-1	NA	NA	TGCAGTGCCACCCTGACGAGGGGTGGGGAGCAGTACTTC	CSATLTRGGEQYF
TRBJ1-5	TRBV6-5	TRBD1	NA	TGTGCCAGCAGTTTTCGAGGAGGGGGCGGCAATCAGCCCCAGCATTTT	CASSFRGGGGNQPQHF
TRBJ2-1	TRBV7-8	TRBD1	few	TGTGCCAGCAGCCCGATAGGGACAGGAACCTACAATGAGCAGTTCTTC	CASSPIGTGTYNEQFF
TRBJ2-5	TRBV5-1	TRBD2	few	TGCGCCAGCAGCTTGGCCACAGCGGGGTTGGAGACCCAGTACTTC	CASSLATAGLETQYF
TRBJ2-7	TRBV20-1	NA	NA	TGCAGTGCTAGTGGCCTTCTAAGCTCCTACGAGCAGTACTTC	CSASGLLSSYEQYF
TRBJ2-1	TRBV20-1	NA	NA	TGCAGTGCTCACAGACCCCCGACCCTTTACAATGAGCAGTTCTTC	CSAHRPPTLYNEQFF
TRBJ1-6	TRBV7-3	TRBD1	NA	TGTGCCAGCAGCCTTCGACAGGGGAATAATTCACCCCTCCACTTT	CASSLRQGNNSPLHF
TRBJ2-6	TRBV5-1	NA	many	TGCGCCAGCGGAGGTCACTCTGGGGCCAACGTCCTGACTTTC	CASGGHSGANVLTF
TRBJ2-1	TRBV24-1	NA	NA	TGTGCCACCAGCGGGCCTAACAATGAGCAGTTCTTC	CATSGPNNEQFF
TRBJ2-1	TRBV5-6	NA	NA	TGTGCCAGCAGCTTGAGGGTAATGGGTGCTAATGAGCAGTTCTTC	CASSLRVMGANEQFF
TRBJ2-2	TRBV6-1	TRBD2	NA	TGTGCCATCGGTACTAGCGGCCGAGGCACCGGGGAGCTGTTTTTT	CAIGTSGRGTGELFF
TRBJ1-1	TRBV5-1	NA	many	TGCGCCAGCAGCTTGGAAGGCAGGAACACTGAAGCTTTCTTT	CASSLEGRNTEAFF
TRBJ2-1	TRBV12-3/TRBV12-4	NA	few	TGTGCCAGCAGCTTCTCCCTCAATGAGCAGTTCTTC	CASSFSLNEQFF
TRBJ2-7	TRBV12-3/TRBV12-4	NA	NA	TGTGCCAGCAGTTTCTCACGATCCTACGAGCAGTACTTC	CASSFSRSYEQYF
TRBJ1-1	TRBV15	NA	few	TGTGCCACCAGCCCAGGGGACCGGAGTGGAACTGAAGCTTTCTTT	CATSPGDRSGTEAFF
TRBJ1-5	TRBV29-1	TRBD1	NA	TGCAGCGTTCGTGGACAGGAAAATCAGCCCCAGCATTTT	CSVRGQENQPQHF
TRBJ2-7	TRBV20-1	NA	few	TGCAGTGCCCTAGGGGACTACGAGCAGTACTTC	CSALGDYEQYF
TRBJ2-5	TRBV7-8	NA	few	TGTGCCAGCAGCTTAGGTCACAGAGCTAGAAAAGAGACCCAGTACTTC	CASSLGHRARKETQYF
TRBJ2-2	TRBV6-2/TRBV6-3	TRBD2	NA	TGTGCCAGCAGTTATCTCCGGACTAGGGCCGGGGAGCTGTTTTTT	CASSYLRTRAGELFF
TRBJ2-5	TRBV2	NA	NA	TGTGCCAGCAGGGCGGTCGGCAATCGGTACCAAGTGACCCAGTACTTC	CASRAVGNRYQVTQYF
TRBJ1-4	TRBV7-8	NA	NA	TGTGCCAGCACCCCCGGGGGCGCTCATCTGGAAAAACTGTTTTTT	CASTPGGAHLEKLFF
TRBJ1-3	TRBV4-3	NA	few	TGCGCCAGCAGCCAAGACCCTGTCTCTGGAAACACCATATATTTT	CASSQDPVSGNTIYF
TRBJ2-3	TRBV5-1	NA	NA	TGCGCCAGCAGCTTGCCAGGGGCTTCTAGCACAGATACGCAGTATTTT	CASSLPGASSTDTQYF
TRBJ2-7	TRBV18	NA	NA	TGTGCCAGCTCACCCCAAGGGTTTGAGCAGTACTTC	CASSPQGFEQYF
TRBJ2-1	TRBV11-3	TRBD2	NA	TGTGCCAGCAGCTCGGGGAGCGGGGGGGGCCCCTACAATGAGCAGTTCTTC	CASSSGSGGGPYNEQFF
TRBJ2-5	TRBV7-2	NA	few	TGTGCCAGCAGCCCGAGACCAGAAAAAGAGACCCAGTACTTC	CASSPRPEKETQYF
TRBJ2-1	TRBV7-2	NA	few	TGTGCCAGCAGCTTGCTGTTCTCTGGTGGGCATCCGAATGAGCAGTTCTTC	CASSLLFSGGHPNEQFF
TRBJ2-1	TRBV7-9	TRBD2	NA	TGTGCCAGCAGCTTAGTGGCTAGCGGGGAGAGGGAGCAGTTCTTC	CASSLVASGEREQFF
TRBJ2-7	TRBV10-3	NA	few	TGTGCCATCAGTGAGTTAGAGAGTGGAGAGCAGTACTTC	CAISELESGEQYF
TRBJ1-1	TRBV12-3/TRBV12-4	NA	NA	TGTGCCAGCAGTTTTCTGCCAGGTCTGGGAGAAGCTTTCTTT	CASSFLPGLGEAFF
TRBJ1-6	TRBV12-3/TRBV12-4	NA	many	TGTGCCAGCAGCGGGGGCGGCAATTCACCCCTCCACTTT	CASSGGGNSPLHF
TRBJ1-1	TRBV6-1	NA	few	TGTGCCAGCACAAACAGGGAGCTCGGCACTGAAGCTTTCTTT	CASTNRELGTEAFF
TRBJ1-1	TRBV11-1	NA	NA	TGTGCCAGCAGCTTATTCTCCCCGGGCAGGGGAATGAACACTGAAGCTTTCTTT	CASSLFSPGRGMNTEAFF